Sequencing of this T cell receptor beta chain was carried out in a study of post-analysis software for immune sequencing data. Study in general: Relapsing-remitting, secondary progressive and progressive-relapsing courses of multiple sclerosis were included. Study-wide results and limits: Multiple sclerosis was associated with a significant reduction in normalized Chao1 diversity relative to controls. Clustering by F measure revealed strong co-clustering among samples prepared together in one batch. Included in a set of roughly five TRBV segments more frequent in patients than controls were TRBV5-6, TRBV5-1 and TRBV20-1.

Incorporated into the TCR beta cDNA libraries were unique molecular identifiers, which served to reduce PCR and sequencing biases. Input of roughly 0.85 to 11 million T cells yielded 500,000 to 650,000 cDNA molecules. In TCRdb, the PCR reads were re-called with MiXCR into one record per CDR3 protein. The table has 700,000 to 900,000 distinct CDR3 sequences, 40% to 55% seen once; the top ten hold roughly 5%. The CDR3 is 19 residues long. From germline, CDR1 is SEHNR and CDR2 FQNEAQ (reference sequence). The V end was cut by 4 bases, the J end by 1 base, with 24 bases between. To note about this clonotype: Its antigen is unidentified.

The chain has TRBV7-9 and TRBJ2-3; D could derive from TRBD1 or TRBD2 (5 bases each). The source of this sequence is a girl aged 5 to 17 with multiple sclerosis. Specimen: blood. CDR3 nucleotides: TGTGCCAGCAGCTCCGAGCCGGGTTGGGGACCAGCTCGCACAGATACGCAGTATTTT. Translating gives CASSSEPGWGPARTDTQYF.